This T cell receptor beta chain appears in the sequencing data of a study of blood T cell repertoires in COVID-19 (dated by TCRdb to 2019 to 2021). Study-wide context: The collaborator samples originated in the United States, Italy and Spain and spanned the acute and convalescent phases of COVID-19. The prospective study material was composed of cDNA or gDNA derived from T cells, B-cell-depleted T cells, or PBMCs. Subjects who had been exposed to COVID-19, were actively infected with it, or had recovered from it provided the deeply sampled blood TCRbeta repertoires that made up the dataset. The repertoires were made available in a free public database intended to serve as a resource for research on the immune response to SARS-CoV-2. The samples were drawn from the first 160 participants of the ongoing ImmuneRACE study and from some 1,300 subjects provided by 6 global collaborators. A de-identified subject ID, COVID-19 status, age in years and sex were almost always included in the sample metadata. Where HLA class I and class II types were available, the types were taken from metadata supplied by the sample provider, not from assay-based typing. Study-wide conclusions, independent of this receptor: The amount of clinical and demographic metadata varied by source and participant and was provided uncurated.

The immunoSEQ Assay, a bias-controlled multiplex PCR, was used to amplify TCRbeta CDR3 regions from genomic DNA. The authors processed their data as follows. Within the assay, amplification of reference gene primers was used to estimate how many nucleated cells each sample contained. Sequence reads were collapsed and filtered to measure the absolute abundance of every unique TCRbeta CDR3 rearrangement. For each sample, productive Simpson clonality was calculated by taking the square root of Simpson's diversity index across productive rearrangements. Held by TCRdb, this immuneACCESS table contains in-frame sequences only and omits some clones. Under half of the omission traces to an unresolved V gene where checked; the cause of the rest is unknown. V and J calls and clone size come straight from that table; D and trimming were deduced from the DNA. The sample profile shows about 220,000 clones; 80% to 90% of them were found once. The top ten hold roughly 14% of the sample.

With regard to this clone: Its cognate antigen has yet to be identified. No per-base quality is available; no much larger clone lies one base away.

Enrolling through a virtual design, the prospective study's participants ranged in age from roughly 18 to 100 years and lived across about two dozen United States geographic areas. Cohort assignment in the prospective study relied on participant-reported clinical history from a screening survey and a study questionnaire. In the prospective study, mobile phlebotomists collected whole blood, serum and a nasopharyngeal or oropharyngeal swab from each participant. Prospective study participants could optionally give additional blood draws and questionnaires over an approximately 2-month period. Before DNA extraction, blood samples from the prospective study were shipped at room temperature or frozen. From the germline V gene, CDR1 is SGHTS and CDR2 is YDEGEE. The cysteine opens and the phenylalanine closes a CDR3 of 14 amino acids. Just CDR3 DNA is preserved here, 42 bases in frame from base 1. The germline V and J ends show losses of 3 bases and 6 bases respectively, and no gene match explains 4 bases of the junction.

The TCR was taken from a woman aged 50 to 60 with acute COVID-19. Material: PBMCs or T cells enriched from blood (not recorded which). The chain uses TRBV5-8 and TRBJ2-7, and 12 junction bases match TRBD2. The DNA reads TGTGCCAGCAGCTCCCTAGCGGGAGGGGGCGAGCAGTACTTC. Translated, it reads CASSSLAGGGEQYF.